The clone carrying this TCR beta chain was observed once. Its antigen is as yet unknown. A junction end diverges from the germline sequence, so it may reflect a read error. The assay was immunoSEQ multiplex PCR, and TCRdb's table has in-frame clones only and misses some. The data hold some 30,000 clones, with around four fifths observed a single time. This sample is part of a study of T cells in narcolepsy. Overall study context: Patients with NT1 or NT2 and healthy control donors were enrolled.

General observations from the study: Blood of same and different patients, but not healthy controls, reportedly held recurring autoreactive clonotypes.

Sequenced material: CD45RA- memory CD4+ T cells from PBMCs. The sequence was collected from a human donor with narcolepsy.

The chain's CDR3 is CASSLTGQPLLSF. The CDR3 DNA sequence: TGTGCCAGCAGCTTAACGGGTCAGCCACTCTTATCCTTC. The chain couples TRBV7-9 to TRBJ1-2; D gene ambiguous. Germline loops: CDR1 SEHNR, CDR2 FQNEAQ (reference sequence). The CDR3 consists of 13 residues.